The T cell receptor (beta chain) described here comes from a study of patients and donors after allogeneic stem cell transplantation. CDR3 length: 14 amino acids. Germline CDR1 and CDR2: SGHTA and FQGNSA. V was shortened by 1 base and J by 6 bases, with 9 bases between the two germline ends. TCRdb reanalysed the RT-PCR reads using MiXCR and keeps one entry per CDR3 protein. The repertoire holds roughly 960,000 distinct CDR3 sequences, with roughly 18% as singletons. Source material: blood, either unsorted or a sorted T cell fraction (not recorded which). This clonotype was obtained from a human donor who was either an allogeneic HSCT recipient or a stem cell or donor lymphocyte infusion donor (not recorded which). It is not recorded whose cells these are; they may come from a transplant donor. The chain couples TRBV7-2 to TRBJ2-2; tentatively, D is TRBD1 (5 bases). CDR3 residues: CASSLGQTSGELFF. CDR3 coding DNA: TGTGCCAGCAGCTTAGGACAGACGTCCGGGGAGCTGTTTTTT.